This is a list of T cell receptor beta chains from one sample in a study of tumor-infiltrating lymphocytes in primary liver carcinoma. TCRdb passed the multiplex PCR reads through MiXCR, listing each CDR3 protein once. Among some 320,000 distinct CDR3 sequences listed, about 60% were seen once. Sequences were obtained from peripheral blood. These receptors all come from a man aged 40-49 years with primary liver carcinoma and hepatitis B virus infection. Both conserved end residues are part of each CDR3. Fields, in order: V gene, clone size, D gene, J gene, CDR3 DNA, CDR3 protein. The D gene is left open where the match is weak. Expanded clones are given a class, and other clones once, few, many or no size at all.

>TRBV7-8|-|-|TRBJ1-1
TGTGCCAGCAGCTTACTCAGATTCAGGGTTAGGAGGCAGGACACTGAAGCTTTCTTT
CASSLLRFRVRRQDTEAFF
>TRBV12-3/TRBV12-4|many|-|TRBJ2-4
TGTGCCAGCAGTTTAAATCAAGAGGTAGCCAAAAACATTCAGTACTTC
CASSLNQEVAKNIQYF
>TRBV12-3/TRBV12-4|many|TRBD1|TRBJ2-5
TGTGCCAGCAGTTTGGCGGACAGGGGGCCAGAGACCCAGTACTTC
CASSLADRGPETQYF
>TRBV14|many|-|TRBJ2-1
TGTGCCAGCAGCCATAAACAATTGGGGAATTACAATGAGCAGTTCTTC
CASSHKQLGNYNEQFF
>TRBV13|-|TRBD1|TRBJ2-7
TGTGTCAGCAGCTTATATACAGGGGGCGCGTACGAGCAGTACTTC
CVSSLYTGGAYEQYF
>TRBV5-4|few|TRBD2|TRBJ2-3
TGTGCCAGCCCCGGACTAGCGGGACCCTCAAGCACAGATACGCAGTATTTT
CASPGLAGPSSTDTQYF
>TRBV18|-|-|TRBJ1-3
TGTGCCAGCTCACCAAGCCAGGGGCCTGGAAACACCATATATTTT
CASSPSQGPGNTIYF
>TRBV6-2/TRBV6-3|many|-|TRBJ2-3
TGTGCCAGCAGTGCTTCGCGGGCAGATACGCAGTATTTT
CASSASRADTQYF
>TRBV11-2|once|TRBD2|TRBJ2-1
TGTGCCAGCAGTTTAGGCGGGAGTATATACAATGAGCGGTTCTTC
CASSLGGSIYNERFF
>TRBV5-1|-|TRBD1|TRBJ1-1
TGCGCCAGCAGCCCGGCGGGACAGATGAACACTGAAGCTTTCTTT
CASSPAGQMNTEAFF
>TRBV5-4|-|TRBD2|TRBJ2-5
TGTGCCAGCAGCTTGGGAAGGGAGGGGGAGACCCAGTACTTC
CASSLGREGETQYF
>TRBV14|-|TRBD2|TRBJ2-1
TGTGCCAGCAGCCCACGACTAGCGGGCTCCTACAATGAGCAGTTCTTC
CASSPRLAGSYNEQFF
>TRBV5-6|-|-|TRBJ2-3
TGTGCCAACAGCTTTCGACAGCTTAATACGCAGTATTTT
CANSFRQLNTQYF
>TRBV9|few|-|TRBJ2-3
TGTGCCAGCAGCGTAGAGGGGGGAACAGATACGCAGTATTTT
CASSVEGGTDTQYF
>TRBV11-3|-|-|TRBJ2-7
TGTGCCAGCAGTCCCAAACAGGGCGAGCAGTACTTC
CASSPKQGEQYF
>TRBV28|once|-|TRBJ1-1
TGTGCCAGTAGTTTTGCGGGGGGTGAAGCTTTCTTT
CASSFAGGEAFF
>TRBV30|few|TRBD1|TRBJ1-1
TGTGCCTGGGGGACAGGTATGAACACTGAAGCTTTCTTT
CAWGTGMNTEAFF
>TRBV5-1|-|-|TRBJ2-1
TGCGCCAGCAGCCCCTTGGCGGGGGCGCAATACAATGAGCAGTTCTTC
CASSPLAGAQYNEQFF
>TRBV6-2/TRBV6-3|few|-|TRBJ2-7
TGTGCCAGCAGGAATCCGGACGGATCCTACGAGCAGTACTTC
CASRNPDGSYEQYF
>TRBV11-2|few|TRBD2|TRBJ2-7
TGTGCCAGCAGCTTAGATGGGCTTAGCGGGAGGTACGAGCAGTACTTC
CASSLDGLSGRYEQYF
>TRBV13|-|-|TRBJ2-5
TGTGCCAGCAGCTGGGGGGATACAGGGGATGTAGAGACTCAGTACTTC
CASSWGDTGDVETQYF
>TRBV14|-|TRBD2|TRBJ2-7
TGTGCCAGCAGCCAAGTAACAGCGGGAAACGAACAGTACTTC
CASSQVTAGNEQYF
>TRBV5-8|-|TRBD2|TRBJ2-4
TGTGCCAGCAGCGGGACTAGCGGGAGGGCCGGCATTCAGTACTTC
CASSGTSGRAGIQYF
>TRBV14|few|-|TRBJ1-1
TGTGCCAGCAGCCAAGACCAGGGTTCCAGCAACGCTGAAGCTTTCTTT
CASSQDQGSSNAEAFF
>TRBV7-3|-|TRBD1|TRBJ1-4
TGTGCCAGCAGCTTAGGACAGGCGGACGAAAAACTGTTTTTT
CASSLGQADEKLFF
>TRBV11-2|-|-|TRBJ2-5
TGTGCCAGCAGCGGCATCTACGACCAAGAGACCCAGTACTTC
CASSGIYDQETQYF
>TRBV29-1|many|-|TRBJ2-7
TGCAGCGTTGATTGGGAATGGGACCTATCCTACGAGCAGTACTTC
CSVDWEWDLSYEQYF
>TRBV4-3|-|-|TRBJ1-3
TGCGCCAGCAGCCAAGATCCGACTAACCCCGGGTACACCATATATTTT
CASSQDPTNPGYTIYF
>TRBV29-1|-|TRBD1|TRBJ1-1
TGCAGCGTCCAAAAACAGGGGTTGAACACTGAAGCTTTCTTT
CSVQKQGLNTEAFF
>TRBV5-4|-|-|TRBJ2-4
TGTGCTACAGACGAGGGGGGTGACAAAAACATTCAGTACTTC
CATDEGGDKNIQYF
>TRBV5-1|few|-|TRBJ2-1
TGCGCCAGCAGCTTGAACGACCCGTCCTACAATGAGCAGTTCTTC
CASSLNDPSYNEQFF
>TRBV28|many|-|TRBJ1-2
TGTGCCAGCAGTTCAGGGGTGGCGTGGGGCCAGTCAGGTGGCTACACCTTC
CASSSGVAWGQSGGYTF
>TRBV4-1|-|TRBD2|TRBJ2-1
TGCGCCAGCAGCCAGGCCGCGGGAGAAGGAGCCGATGAGCACTTCTTC
CASSQAAGEGADEHFF
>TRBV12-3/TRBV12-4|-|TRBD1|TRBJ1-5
TGTGCCAGCAGTCCGCCGACAGGGGGCAATCAGCCCCAGCATTTT
CASSPPTGGNQPQHF
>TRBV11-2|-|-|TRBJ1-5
TGTGTCAGTGGACGGGGGCCCCGGGGACCCCAGCATTTT
CVSGRGPRGPQHF
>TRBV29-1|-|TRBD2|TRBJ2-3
TGCGGCGTCCGGGGACTAGCGGGAGAGAGGGCAGATACGCAGTATTTT
CGVRGLAGERADTQYF
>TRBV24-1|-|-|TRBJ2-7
TGTGCCACCAGTGGCAGAATTCTAGGAGAGCAGTACTTC
CATSGRILGEQYF
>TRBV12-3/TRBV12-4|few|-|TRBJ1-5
TGTGCCAGCAGTTTAGAAGAGGATCAGCCCCAGCATTTT
CASSLEEDQPQHF
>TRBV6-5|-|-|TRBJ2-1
TGTGGCAGCAGCTGGAGGGGTTCCTACAATGAGCAGTTCTTC
CGSSWRGSYNEQFF
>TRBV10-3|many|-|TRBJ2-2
TGTGCCATCAGTGGTGAGCGGACGAACACCGGGGAGCTGTTTTTT
CAISGERTNTGELFF
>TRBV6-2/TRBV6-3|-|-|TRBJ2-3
TGTGCCAGCGGGGAGGGGGGAGATACGCAGTATTTT
CASGEGGDTQYF
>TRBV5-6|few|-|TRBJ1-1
TGTGCCAGCAGCTTGGAGACGGGACAGAACACTGAAGCTTTCTTT
CASSLETGQNTEAFF
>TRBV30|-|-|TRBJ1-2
TGTGCCTGGAGATCCCTCGGGACATATGACTACACCTTC
CAWRSLGTYDYTF
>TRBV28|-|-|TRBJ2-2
TGTGCCAGCAGTTTGTCACCCACCGGGGAGCTGTCTTTT
CASSLSPTGELSF
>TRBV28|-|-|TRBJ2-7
TGTGCCAGCAGTTTGGGGGCGGTTAGCTCCTACGAGCAGTACTTC
CASSLGAVSSYEQYF
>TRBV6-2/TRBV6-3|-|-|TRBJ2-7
TGTGCCAGCAGTTATTCGGGATACAACTACGAGCAGTACTTC
CASSYSGYNYEQYF
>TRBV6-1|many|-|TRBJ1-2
TGTGCCAGCAAACCCCAAACCAGGGGCCGGCTCGGAGGGGGCTACACCTTC
CASKPQTRGRLGGGYTF
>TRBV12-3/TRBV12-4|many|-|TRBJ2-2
TGTGCCAGCAGTTCCCTACACGGCGGGGAGCTGTTTTTT
CASSSLHGGELFF
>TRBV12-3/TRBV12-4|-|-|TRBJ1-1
TGTGCCAGCATTTTATATACGGGGGCTGAGGCTTTCTTT
CASILYTGAEAFF
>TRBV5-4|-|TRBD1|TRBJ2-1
TGTGCCAGCAGCGGACAGGGAGGCGGAAGCTCCTACAATGAGCAGTTCTTC
CASSGQGGGSSYNEQFF